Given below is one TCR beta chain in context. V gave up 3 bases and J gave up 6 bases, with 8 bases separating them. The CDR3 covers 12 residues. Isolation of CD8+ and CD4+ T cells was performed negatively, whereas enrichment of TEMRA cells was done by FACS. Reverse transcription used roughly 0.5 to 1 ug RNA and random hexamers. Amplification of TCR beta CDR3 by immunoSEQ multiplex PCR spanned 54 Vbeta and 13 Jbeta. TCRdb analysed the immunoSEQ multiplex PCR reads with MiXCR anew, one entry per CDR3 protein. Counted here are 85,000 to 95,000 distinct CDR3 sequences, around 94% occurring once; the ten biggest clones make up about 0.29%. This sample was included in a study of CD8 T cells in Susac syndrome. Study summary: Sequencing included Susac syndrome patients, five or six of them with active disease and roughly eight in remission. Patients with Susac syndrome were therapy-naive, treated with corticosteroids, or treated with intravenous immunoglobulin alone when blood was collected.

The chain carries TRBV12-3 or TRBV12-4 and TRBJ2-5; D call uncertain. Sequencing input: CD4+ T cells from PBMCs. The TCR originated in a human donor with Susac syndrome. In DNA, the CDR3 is TGTGCCAGCAGTTTCTGGGATCAGACCCAGTACTTC. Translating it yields CASSFWDQTQYF.